These 30 T cell receptor beta chains were sequenced from one sample in a study of T cell responses to AZD1222 COVID-19 vaccine. The data were produced by immunoSEQ multiplex PCR, yet TCRdb's version contains in-frame clones alone and is incomplete. This repertoire shows 150,000 to 180,000 clones, about 90% found once; its top ten account for 8% to 10%. The sample here was peripheral blood, taken 28 days after the second AZD1222 dose. Receptors were obtained from an adult who received the AZD1222 COVID-19 vaccine.

The V call is TRBV28, the J call TRBJ1-2; D uncertain. Germline V gives CDR1 MDHEN, CDR2 SYDVKM. Trimming shortened V by 4 bases and J by 7 bases, and 13 bases separated the two germline ends. The CDR3 has 13 amino acids. Here the CDR3 DNA reads TGTGCCAGCAGTTCCCCGGGAGATCGTGGCTACACCTTC. Amino acid sequence: CASSSPGDRGYTF.

The rearrangement joins TRBV5-1 to TRBJ2-7; 8 bases agree with TRBD1. The CDR3 has 15 amino acids. V lost 5 bases to trimming and J lost 3 bases; unmatched junction nucleotides: 10. Germline V CDR1 and CDR2: SGHRS, YFSETQ. CDR3 residues: CASRHQGTGIYEQYF. For the CDR3, the DNA is TGCGCCAGCAGACATCAAGGGACAGGAATCTACGAGCAGTACTTC.

This clone was picked up one time. The chain carries TRBV7-2 and TRBJ2-2, with D unresolved. V lost 4 bases to trimming and J lost 5 bases, with 14 bases between them. This CDR3 contains 15 residues. Germline V gene lookup returns CDR1 SGHTA and CDR2 FQGNSA. CDR3 DNA sequence: TGTGCCAGCAGCTCGACCGGGCTTCGGACCGGGGAGCTGTTTTTT. Translating it yields CASSSTGLRTGELFF.

The chain recombines TRBV15 with TRBJ2-3, with 7 bases lining up with TRBD1. The CDR3 loop spans 16 amino acids. Germline lookup yields CDR1 LNHNV and CDR2 YYDKDF (reference sequence). V gave up 0 bases and J gave up 2 bases; unmatched junction bases: 5. CDR3 sequence: CATSRDWTGHTDTQYF. Written as DNA, the CDR3 is TGTGCCACCAGCAGAGATTGGACAGGCCACACAGATACGCAGTATTTT.

V usage is TRBV27 and J usage is TRBJ1-1; maybe TRBD1 (5 bases). The CDR3 is made up of 13 amino acids. The ends were cut back, 6 bases at V and 3 bases at J, with 11 bases in the middle. CDR1 MNHEY and CDR2 SMNVEV come from the germline V gene (reference sequence). The CDR3 coding sequence is TGTGCCAGCAGCACCGCAGGGTACACTGAAGCTTTCTTT. It translates to CASSTAGYTEAFF.

The chain has TRBV2 and TRBJ2-5; D is possibly TRBD1 (6 bases). Between the trimmed V and J ends, which lost 6 bases and 5 bases, there was a span of 16 bases. This CDR3 spans 14 amino acids. Germline V gene lookup returns CDR1 SNHLY and CDR2 FYNNEI. The CDR3 loop is CASSERPRGETQYF. The CDR3 nucleotides are TGTGCCAGCAGCGAAAGACCAAGGGGGGAGACCCAGTACTTC.

The table lists this clone with a few counts. V is TRBV5-3 and J is TRBJ2-6; 10 positions agree with TRBD1. TRBV5-3 is identified as an open reading frame with a role that is uncertain. The V and J ends lost 4 bases and 0 bases, in that order; junction bases with no gene match: 13. CDR3 length: 20 amino acids. This chain's CDR3 is CARSKDRGCPPSSGANVLTF. CDR3 bases: TGTGCCAGAAGCAAGGACAGGGGGTGTCCCCCGAGCTCTGGGGCCAACGTCCTGACTTTC.

The gene calls are TRBV9 and TRBJ2-1; D not certain. V gave up 0 bases and J gave up 9 bases, with 10 bases separating them. The CDR3 contains 13 residues. The germline gives CDR1 SGDLS, CDR2 YYNGEE. CDR3 in amino acids: CASSVGTLGEQFF. The DNA for the CDR3 is TGTGCCAGCAGCGTAGGTACGTTGGGTGAGCAGTTCTTC.

In nucleotides, the CDR3 is TGTGCCAGCAGCCTACCGGGGGGGACTGAAGCTTTCTTT. Its translation: CASSLPGGTEAFF. The chain is built from TRBV11-3 and TRBJ1-1; possibly TRBD1 for D (5 bases). V lost 5 bases, J lost 5 bases, and 12 bases lay in between. The CDR3 is made up of 13 amino acids. Germline V gene sequence: CDR1 SGHNT, CDR2 YENEEA.

J is TRBJ2-2 and V is TRBV24-1; TRBD1 aligns across 9 bases. CDR3 length: 18 residues. The V and J ends lost 4 bases and 0 bases, in that order; junction bases with no gene match: 8. Looked up from germline, CDR1 is KGHDR and CDR2 is SFDVKD. The DNA for the CDR3 is TGTGCCACCAGTGACCCCACCCGGGACAGGGCGAACACCGGGGAGCTGTTTTTT. Its translation is CATSDPTRDRANTGELFF.

This clone was picked up one time. The rearrangement joins TRBV29-1 to TRBJ2-5; D is undetermined. The CDR3 length is 11 residues. The V gene's germline CDR1 is SQVTM and CDR2 ANQGSEA. Trimming left V 4 bases short and J 4 bases short, with 7 bases between. The CDR3 region is CSVGWSETQYF. The CDR3 region has the DNA TGCAGCGTTGGCTGGTCAGAGACCCAGTACTTC.

The chain couples TRBV5-1 to TRBJ1-2; D gene uncertain. The CDR3 contains 12 residues. CDR1 is SGHRS, CDR2 YFSETQ, per germline. V shed 3 bases and J shed 7 bases, with 10 bases lying between them. The CDR3 loop reads CASSSSGSGYTF. DNA for the CDR3: TGCGCCAGCAGCTCGTCAGGTAGTGGCTACACCTTC. The whole variable domain, filled in from reference TRBV5-1 and TRBJ1-2, reads KAGVTQTPRYLIKTRGQQVTLSCSPISGHRSVSWYQQTPGQGLQFLFEYFSETQRNKGNFPGRFSGRQFSNSRSEMNVSTLELGDSALYLCASSSSGSGYTFGSGTRLTVV.

The chain carries TRBV2 and TRBJ1-5, with TRBD1 as a possible D gene (6 bases). The CDR3 has 13 residues. V dropped 6 bases and J dropped 4 bases, with 10 bases sitting between them. Germline loops: CDR1 SNHLY, CDR2 FYNNEI. The CDR3 is CASRVTGNQPQHF. DNA for the CDR3: TGTGCCAGCAGGGTAACAGGGAATCAGCCCCAGCATTTT.

The chain uses TRBV9 and TRBJ2-2; D is unclear. The CDR3 is 15 amino acids. The V and J ends lost 2 bases and 0 bases respectively, with 8 bases between them. CDR1 and CDR2 from the germline V gene are SGDLS and YYNGEE. Here the CDR3 reads CASSVAQTNTGELFF. In nucleotides, the CDR3 is TGTGCCAGCAGCGTGGCGCAGACGAACACCGGGGAGCTGTTTTTT.

The chain recombines TRBV6-5 with TRBJ1-2; D might be TRBD1 (6 bases). This CDR3 contains 14 residues. The germline V and J ends were trimmed by 6 bases and 3 bases, with 14 bases remaining between them. CDR1 and CDR2 (germline): MNHEY, SVGAGI. This chain's CDR3 is CASSITGNYYGYTF. CDR3 in DNA: TGTGCCAGCAGCATTACAGGGAACTACTATGGCTACACCTTC.

The gene calls are TRBV3-1 (or the pseudogene TRBV3-2) and TRBJ1-4, with 9 bases identical to TRBD1. The V and J ends lost 1 base and 9 bases, in that order; junction bases with no gene match: 9. The CDR3 extends over 16 amino acids. In germline, CDR1 is LGHDT, CDR2 YNNKEL (reference sequence). CDR3 coding DNA: TGTGCCAGCAGCCAAGGCGGGACAGGGCTCCTCAAAAAACTGTTTTTT. Translated: CASSQGGTGLLKKLFF.

This CDR3 is CSVPMEGQGTANYGYTF. CDR3 bases: TGCAGCGTCCCTATGGAGGGACAGGGGACGGCTAACTATGGCTACACCTTC. The chain carries TRBV29-1 and TRBJ1-2; TRBD1 matches 10 bases. The CDR3 has 17 amino acids. Germline lookup yields CDR1 SQVTM and CDR2 ANQGSEA. With V trimmed by 6 bases and J by 0 bases, 13 bases remained unmatched.

This clone has only a few counts. The rearrangement links TRBV6-5 to TRBJ1-2; 7 nucleotides line up with TRBD1. Germline values: CDR1 MNHEY, CDR2 SVGAGI. This CDR3 is 15 amino acids long. The V and J ends lost 4 bases and 3 bases, in that order; junction bases with no gene match: 8. The CDR3 spells CASSSLDRNDYGYTF. CDR3 DNA sequence: TGTGCCAGCAGTTCCCTGGACAGGAACGACTATGGCTACACCTTC.

CDR3 bases: TGTGCCAGCAGTGAAGGGCGGACAGGGCCGCAGTACTTC. Protein: CASSEGRTGPQYF. This chain uses TRBV6-1 with TRBJ2-7, with TRBD1 matching over 8 bases. V was clipped by 1 base and J by 9 bases; unmatched bases: 5. The CDR3 covers 13 residues. Germline V gene data show CDR1 as MNHNS and CDR2 as SASEGT.

The CDR3, as DNA: TGTGCCAGCAGCTCGGCTGGACAGATCGATAATAGCAATCAGCCCCAGCATTTT. It translates to CASSSAGQIDNSNQPQHF. This sequence joins TRBV5-6 and TRBJ1-5; D perhaps matches TRBD1 (6 bases). Germline CDR1 and CDR2: SGHDT and YYEEEE. The V end was cut by 3 bases, the J end by 0 bases, with 19 bases between. The CDR3 is 18 amino acids.

The chain recombines TRBV7-3 with TRBJ2-7; D is perhaps TRBD2 (5 bases). Germline values: CDR1 SGHTA, CDR2 FQGTGA. Trimming stripped 4 bases from V and 6 bases from J, with 19 bases between. The CDR3 runs 15 residues. The CDR3 DNA reads as TGTGCCAGCAGCTCACAAGGAGGTTACTCGGGCGAGCAGTACTTC. Amino acids: CASSSQGGYSGEQYF.

This sequence joins TRBV10-3 and TRBJ2-7; 7 nucleotides line up with TRBD1. CDR1 and CDR2 from the germline V gene are ENHRY and SYGVKD. The CDR3 is 13 residues long. J was trimmed by 3 bases and V by 3 bases; bases with no gene match: 2. CDR3 protein: CAISDRQGYEQYF. The CDR3 nucleotides read TGTGCCATCAGTGATAGACAGGGCTACGAGCAGTACTTC.

V gene TRBV6-2 or TRBV6-3 combines with J gene TRBJ1-2; TRBD1 might be the D (5 bases). Germline lookup yields CDR1 MNHEY and CDR2 SVGEGT. The CDR3 runs 15 residues. Between the trimmed V and J ends, which lost 2 bases and 0 bases, there was a span of 10 bases. The CDR3 DNA follows: TGTGCCAGCAGTTACCGGGACGGCGCTAACTATGGCTACACCTTC. Translated, it gives CASSYRDGANYGYTF.

The chain couples TRBV2 to TRBJ2-5, with 11 positions matching TRBD2. This CDR3 spans 14 amino acids. Germline assignment: CDR1 SNHLY and CDR2 FYNNEI. V trimming: 5 bases; J trimming: 4 bases; junction bases outside the gene matches: 3. CDR3 sequence reads: CASSIAGGGETQYF. The CDR3 coding sequence is TGTGCCAGCAGTATAGCGGGAGGGGGAGAGACCCAGTACTTC.

This chain uses TRBV19 with TRBJ2-2; weak D call: TRBD1 (6 bases). V was pared by 5 bases and J by 0 bases, with 13 bases between. This CDR3 is 16 amino acids long. Looked up from germline, CDR1 is LNHDA and CDR2 is SQIVND (reference sequence). CDR3 in amino acids: CASSSYRQANTGELFF. The CDR3 nucleotides read TGTGCCAGTAGTTCTTACCGACAGGCGAACACCGGGGAGCTGTTTTTT. The complete variable domain, with remaining parts taken from reference TRBV19 and TRBJ2-2, reads DGGITQSPKYLFRKEGQNVTLSCEQNLNHDAMYWYRQDPGQGLRLIYYSQIVNDFQKGDIAEGYSVSREKKESFPLTVTSAQKNPTAFYLCASSSYRQANTGELFFGEGSRLTVL.

The chain links TRBV20-1 to TRBJ2-3; 7 positions agree with TRBD2. Germline CDR1 DFQATT, CDR2 SNEGSKA (reference sequence). The CDR3 has 14 amino acids. The trim removed 3 bases at V and 2 bases at J, leaving 5 bases unmatched. CDR3 bases: TGCAGTGCTAGTCTTGCGGGAGTCACAGATACGCAGTATTTT. As protein: CSASLAGVTDTQYF.

The genes are TRBV2 and TRBJ2-2; 7 positions agree with TRBD2. There are 14 residues in the CDR3. CDR1 is SNHLY and CDR2 is FYNNEI in the germline V gene. With V trimmed by 11 bases and J by 0 bases, 6 bases remained unmatched. The CDR3 reads CAGQRDANTGELFF. CDR3 nucleotides: TGTGCCGGCCAGCGGGACGCGAACACCGGGGAGCTGTTTTTT.

The chain recombines TRBV5-4 with TRBJ2-1; 9 bases agree with TRBD2. Germline V gene lookup returns CDR1 SGHNT and CDR2 YYREEE (reference sequence). CDR3 length: 15 residues. J was trimmed by 3 bases and V by 9 bases; bases with no gene match: 10. The chain's CDR3 is CAISRTSVSYNEQFF. The CDR3 DNA reads as TGTGCCATATCTCGGACTAGCGTGAGCTACAATGAGCAGTTCTTC.

The rearrangement links TRBV4-2 to TRBJ2-7; 11 bases line up with TRBD2. The CDR3 runs to 17 residues. CDR1 and CDR2 (germline): LGHNA, YNFKEQ. Trimming took 4 bases from V and 0 from J; bases not matched to a gene: 8. CDR3 nucleotide sequence: TGTGCCAGCAGCCCAGAGACTAGCGGGAAGTACTCCTACGAGCAGTACTTC. This translates into CASSPETSGKYSYEQYF.

The V and J genes are TRBV9 and TRBJ2-2; no firm D call. Germline CDR1 and CDR2: SGDLS and YYNGEE. Trimming cost V 2 bases and J 5 bases, with 10 bases left between them. The CDR3 has 14 amino acids. The CDR3 reads CASSVRFETGELFF. The CDR3 coding sequence is TGTGCCAGCAGCGTGCGCTTTGAGACCGGGGAGCTGTTTTTT.